A single sample is the source of the 4 T cell receptor beta chains below, sequenced in a study of blood T cell repertoires in COVID-19. Only in-frame clones appear in the TCRdb table, and some are missing; sequencing was by immunoSEQ multiplex PCR. The data show approximately 120,000 clones, over 80% seen once. The sequenced sample consisted of peripheral blood. The receptors stem from a human donor in a cohort sampled during active COVID-19.

The chain recombines TRBV7-9 with TRBJ2-3, with 10 bases identical to TRBD1. The germline V gene encodes CDR1 SEHNR and CDR2 FQNEAQ (reference sequence). Trimming removed 6 bases from V and 3 bases from J; junction bases left unmatched: 9. The CDR3 totals 16 residues. The CDR3, as DNA: TGTGCCAGCAGGTCTCCGGGACAGGGGCCAACAGATACGCAGTATTTT. Translated: CASRSPGQGPTDTQYF.

This clone was observed once. This chain connects TRBV7-9 to TRBJ2-7; no reliable D call. The CDR3 sequence is 13 residues long. V lost 5 bases, J lost 4 bases, and 12 bases lay in between. Germline V CDR1 and CDR2: SEHNR, FQNEAQ (reference sequence). The CDR3 sequence is CASSPPSLYEQYF. DNA of the CDR3: TGTGCCAGCAGCCCCCCCTCTTTATACGAGCAGTACTTC.

The gene calls are TRBV7-2 and TRBJ2-7; possibly TRBD2 for D (7 bases). The germline V gene has CDR1 SGHTA and CDR2 FQGNSA. CDR3 length: 16 amino acids. Trimming cost V 1 base and J 6 bases, with 19 bases left between them. This CDR3 is CASSLGGGLASSEQYF. CDR3 bases: TGTGCCAGCAGCTTAGGGGGGGGGCTAGCTTCATCCGAGCAGTACTTC. The variable domain in full, completed from reference TRBV7-2 and TRBJ2-7, reads GAGVSQSPSNKVTEKGKDVELRCDPISGHTALYWYRQSLGQGLEFLIYFQGNSAPDKSGLPSDRFSAERTGGSVSTLTIQRTQQEDSAVYLCASSLGGGLASSEQYFGPGTRLTVT.

This sequence joins TRBV19 and TRBJ1-2, with 7 positions matching TRBD1. V lost 3 bases to trimming and J lost 4 bases; unmatched junction nucleotides: 2. Germline V gene sequence: CDR1 LNHDA, CDR2 SQIVND (reference sequence). The CDR3 covers 13 residues. CDR3 bases: TGTGCCAGTAGTATGACAGGGATCTATGGCTACACCTTC. It encodes CASSMTGIYGYTF.